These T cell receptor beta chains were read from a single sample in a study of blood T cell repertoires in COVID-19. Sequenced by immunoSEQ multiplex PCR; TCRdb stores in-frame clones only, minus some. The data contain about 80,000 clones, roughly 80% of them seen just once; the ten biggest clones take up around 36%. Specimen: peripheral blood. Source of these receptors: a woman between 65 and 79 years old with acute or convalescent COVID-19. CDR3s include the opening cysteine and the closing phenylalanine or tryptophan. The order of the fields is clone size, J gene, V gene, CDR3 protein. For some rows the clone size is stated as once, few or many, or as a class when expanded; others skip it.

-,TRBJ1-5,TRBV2,CASSVLQGTGPQHF
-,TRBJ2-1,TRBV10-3,CAIGGSGQANEQFF
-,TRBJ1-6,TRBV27,CASRPDQGRINSPLHF
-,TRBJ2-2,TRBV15,CATSRDQGYTGELFF
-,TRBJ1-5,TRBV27,CASSARQGRHQPQHF
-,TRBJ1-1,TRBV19,CASSIVGQRYTEAFF
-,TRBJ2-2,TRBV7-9,CASSLETGGNTGELFF
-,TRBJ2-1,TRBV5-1,CASSGGLGMDEQFF
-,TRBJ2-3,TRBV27,CASSRWASTDTQYF
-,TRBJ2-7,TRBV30,CAWSLGGEQYF
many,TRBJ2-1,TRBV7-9,CASSFATSTDEQFF
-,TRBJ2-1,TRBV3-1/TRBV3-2,CASSRGTGSYNEQFF
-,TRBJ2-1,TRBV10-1,CASSDLGTSGSEEQFF
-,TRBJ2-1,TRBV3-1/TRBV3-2,CASSQDIGFEQFF
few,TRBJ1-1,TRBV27,CASSHGENTEAFF
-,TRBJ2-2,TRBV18,CASSPIAGSNTGELFF
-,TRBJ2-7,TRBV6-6,CASSYYGTRNEQYF
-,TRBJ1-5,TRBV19,CASSIRGRGRMLQPQHF
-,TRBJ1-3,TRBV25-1,CASSPPGQGTNSGNTIYF
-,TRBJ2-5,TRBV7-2,CASSLVSGTIETQYF
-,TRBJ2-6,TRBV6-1,CASSESTGANVLTF